A selection of T cell receptor beta chains follows, all from one sample in a study of T cells after yellow fever vaccination. TCRdb analysed the 5' RACE reads with MiXCR anew, one entry per CDR3 protein. The top ten clones hold roughly 13% of a sample with roughly 500,000 distinct CDR3 sequences, 15% to 20% of them seen once. The sample here was PBMCs, taken 15 days after the yellow fever booster vaccination. Receptor source: a man younger than 40 who received the YFV17D yellow fever vaccine. Each CDR3 is given with its conserved first and last residue. A D gene is named only where the DNA matches it firmly. Rows give clone size only sometimes, using once, few, many, or a class for an expanded clone.

V gene	J gene	D gene	clone size	CDR3 DNA	CDR3 protein
TRBV12-3/TRBV12-4	TRBJ2-4	NA	few	TGTGCCAGCAGCCAGTCGGGCAGGGATAACATTCAGTACTTC	CASSQSGRDNIQYF
TRBV6-5	TRBJ2-1	TRBD2	many	TGTGCCAGCAGTTGGGGCGGGAGGGCCTACAATGAGCAGTTCTTC	CASSWGGRAYNEQFF
TRBV12-3/TRBV12-4	TRBJ2-7	TRBD2	few	TGTGCCAGCAGTTGGGGACTAGCGGGAGCATCCGAGCAGTACTTC	CASSWGLAGASEQYF
TRBV14	TRBJ2-1	NA	NA	TGTGCCAGCAGCCCCGGGACGCGGCAGTTCTTC	CASSPGTRQFF
TRBV10-3	TRBJ2-1	TRBD2	NA	TGTGCCATCAGTGAGTCTAGCGGGATTTTCAATGAGCAGTTCTTC	CAISESSGIFNEQFF
TRBV29-1	TRBJ2-5	NA	NA	TGCAGCGTTGATAGAGGTCTGGAGACCCAGTACTTC	CSVDRGLETQYF
TRBV20-1	TRBJ1-1	NA	few	TGCAGTGCGACGGGGATGAACACTGAAGCTTTCTTT	CSATGMNTEAFF
TRBV4-3	TRBJ2-1	TRBD2	NA	TGCGCCAGCAGCCAAGAATTTATTAGTCTAGCGGGAGGAGAGCAGTTCTTC	CASSQEFISLAGGEQFF
TRBV12-3/TRBV12-4	TRBJ2-4	NA	NA	TGTGCCAGCAGTGTTGGACATAAAAACATTCAGTACTTC	CASSVGHKNIQYF
TRBV5-1	TRBJ2-7	TRBD2	many	TGCGCCAGCAGCGTCTCACTAGCGGGATACCCCGAGCAGTACTTC	CASSVSLAGYPEQYF
TRBV6-5	TRBJ2-3	TRBD2	NA	TGTGCCAGCAGATACCTAGCGGGAGCTACAGATACGCAGTATTTT	CASRYLAGATDTQYF
TRBV12-3/TRBV12-4	TRBJ1-4	NA	few	TGTGCCAGCACATGGGGGCCAACTAATGAAAAACTGTTTTTT	CASTWGPTNEKLFF
TRBV18	TRBJ2-7	TRBD2	NA	TGTGCCAGCTCACCACCGGCTAGCGGCTCCTACGAGCAGTACTTC	CASSPPASGSYEQYF
TRBV7-8	TRBJ2-3	TRBD2	few	TGTGCCAGCAGCACGTTGGGCGGGCGGGAGTTCGGAGCAGATACGCAGTATTTT	CASSTLGGREFGADTQYF
TRBV20-1	TRBJ2-7	NA	NA	TGCAGTCTCCCGGCGTTCGGCGAGCAGTACTTC	CSLPAFGEQYF
TRBV20-1	TRBJ1-2	NA	few	TGCAGTGCTACTTACGGAAAAGCTAACTATGGCTACACCTTC	CSATYGKANYGYTF
TRBV29-1	TRBJ2-7	TRBD1	NA	TGCAGCCAGGGGACAGGGAGCTACGAGCAGTACTTC	CSQGTGSYEQYF
TRBV3-1	TRBJ2-5	TRBD2	NA	TGTGCCAGCAGCCAGGGGACTAGCGATCGAGGGGGGACCCAGTACTTC	CASSQGTSDRGGTQYF
TRBV20-1	TRBJ1-5	NA	few	TGCAGTGCTATGGGGGATGGCGATCAGCCCCAGCATTTT	CSAMGDGDQPQHF
TRBV5-5	TRBJ2-1	NA	NA	TGTGCCAGCAGCTTGGTCTCTGGGTTAAATGAGCAGTTCTTC	CASSLVSGLNEQFF
TRBV15	TRBJ2-5	NA	NA	TGTGCCACCAGCAGAGATCTGGGGAGTACGGAGACCCAGTACTTC	CATSRDLGSTETQYF
TRBV29-1	TRBJ2-1	TRBD2	few	TGCAGCGTTGGGAGCGGGGGCTACAATGAGCAGTTCTTC	CSVGSGGYNEQFF
TRBV7-9	TRBJ1-1	NA	NA	TGTGCCAGCAGCTTAGAGGGCGGATTGAACACTGAAGCTTTCTTT	CASSLEGGLNTEAFF
TRBV6-1	TRBJ1-1	TRBD1	NA	TGTGCCAGCAGTGGAGGGGGCGCCAGTCGGAGAGCTTTCTTT	CASSGGGASRRAFF
TRBV5-1	TRBJ2-5	TRBD1	NA	TGCGCCAGCAGCTTGGGAGACAGGGGTTATCGAGAGACCCAGTACTTC	CASSLGDRGYRETQYF
TRBV2	TRBJ2-1	TRBD2	few	TGTGCCAGCAGGGAGACTAGCGGGAATGAGCAGTTCTTC	CASRETSGNEQFF
TRBV5-5	TRBJ1-2	TRBD1	few	TGTGCCAGCACCCAGATGGCAGGGGGCGCAAGTCATGGCTACACCTTC	CASTQMAGGASHGYTF
TRBV2	TRBJ1-2	NA	once	TGTGCCAGCAGTGTACTCACAGGGTATGGCTACACCTTC	CASSVLTGYGYTF
TRBV3-1	TRBJ1-2	NA	NA	TGTGCCAGCAGCCATGACCAGACGGACTTCCCGATTTATGGCTACACCTTC	CASSHDQTDFPIYGYTF
TRBV20-1	TRBJ1-2	NA	few	TGCAGTGCCCCTGGGGGCAGGGATGGCTACACCTTC	CSAPGGRDGYTF
TRBV7-2	TRBJ2-3	NA	once	TGTGCCAGCACCGAGGAGTTGAGGACAGATACGCAGTATTTT	CASTEELRTDTQYF
TRBV2	TRBJ2-5	NA	few	TGTGCCAGCAGTGAGATCGGGCTAAAAGAGACCCAGTACTTC	CASSEIGLKETQYF
TRBV20-1	TRBJ2-7	NA	few	TGCAGTGCCCGCCCAGCGGGTCGAACCTACGAGCAGTACTTC	CSARPAGRTYEQYF
TRBV5-5	TRBJ2-1	NA	NA	TGTGCCAGCAGCTTGGCCAACCGGGTAGGAAGTGAGCAGTTCTTC	CASSLANRVGSEQFF
TRBV7-8	TRBJ2-5	TRBD1	few	TGTGCCAGCACCAAACAGGGGGCGGCCCAGTACTTC	CASTKQGAAQYF
TRBV7-2	TRBJ2-3	TRBD1	NA	TGTGCCAGCAGCACCAGGGGGCGGGGTAGCGGCACAGATACGCAGTATTTT	CASSTRGRGSGTDTQYF
TRBV20-1	TRBJ2-7	TRBD2	few	TGCAGTGCCCGACCCGGTAGCGGGTTAGCCTACGAGCAGTACTTC	CSARPGSGLAYEQYF
TRBV10-1	TRBJ2-7	TRBD2	NA	TGCGCCAGCAAGTGGGCAACTAGCGGGAGCTACGAGCAGTACTTC	CASKWATSGSYEQYF
TRBV9	TRBJ2-2	NA	NA	TGTGCCAGCAGCGTAGACGTCCAGGGGACCGGGGAGCTGTTTTTT	CASSVDVQGTGELFF
TRBV4-1	TRBJ1-5	NA	many	TGCGCCAGCAGCCAAGACGAAGGGTCTAGTCAGCCCCAGCATTTT	CASSQDEGSSQPQHF
TRBV27	TRBJ2-5	NA	many	TGTGCCAGCAGCCTTAGACCGCAAGAGACCCAGTACTTC	CASSLRPQETQYF
TRBV7-2	TRBJ2-7	NA	NA	TGTGCCAGCAGCTTGCCCCCTTACGAGCAGTACTTC	CASSLPPYEQYF
TRBV6-1	TRBJ2-7	NA	NA	TGTGCCAGCAAACCCGAGCGGAGAGGGCACTACGAGCAGTACTTC	CASKPERRGHYEQYF
TRBV28	TRBJ1-2	TRBD1	few	TGTGCCAGCGGACCTTATGGGACAGGGGGTGGCTACACCTTC	CASGPYGTGGGYTF
TRBV7-2	TRBJ2-2	TRBD2	few	TGTGCCAGCAGGCTGGCGGGAGCGACCGGGGAGCTGTTTTTT	CASRLAGATGELFF
TRBV25-1	TRBJ2-5	NA	many	TGTGCCAGCAGCAACCCCGGTCAGCCCCAAGAGACCCAGTACTTC	CASSNPGQPQETQYF
TRBV12-3/TRBV12-4	TRBJ1-5	NA	few	TGTGCCAGCGGAAAACAGGGTCGAGGCAGCAATCAGCCCCAGCATTTT	CASGKQGRGSNQPQHF
TRBV14	TRBJ1-1	NA	few	TGTGCCAGCAGCCTCTCAGGACGGGGCACTGAAGCTTTCTTT	CASSLSGRGTEAFF
TRBV20-1	TRBJ2-3	NA	NA	TGCAGTGCTAAGCTGGGTTATTGGCAGTATTTT	CSAKLGYWQYF
TRBV4-3	TRBJ2-3	NA	few	TGCGCCAGCAGCCAAGATGCCAGCACAGATACGCAGTATTTT	CASSQDASTDTQYF
TRBV12-3/TRBV12-4	TRBJ2-3	NA	NA	TGTGCCAGCAGCCGTGGAGCGGTTTTCACAGATACGCAGTATTTT	CASSRGAVFTDTQYF
TRBV27	TRBJ2-7	TRBD2	few	TGTGCCAGCAGAATAGCGGGAGCCTACGAGCAGTACTTC	CASRIAGAYEQYF
TRBV15	TRBJ2-1	TRBD2	few	TGTGCCACCAGCCCCCGAGCTAGCGGGAGGCACAATGAGCAGTTCTTC	CATSPRASGRHNEQFF
TRBV12-3/TRBV12-4	TRBJ2-7	NA	NA	TGTGCCAGCAGCTTAAGTGCTTTGGGGAACGAGCAGTACTTC	CASSLSALGNEQYF